This T cell receptor (beta chain) emerged from a study of blood T cells in healthy people across ages. Study-wide results and caveats: Fewer expanded clones and more diversity marked long-lived versus aged donors.

A word on this clonotype: What it binds is not known.

The V end was cut by 4 bases, the J end by 5 bases, with 15 bases between. The CDR3 runs to 15 residues. CDR1 is SGHVS, CDR2 FQNEAQ, per germline. Each sample used at least 6 million PBMCs. Alongside a J-beta primer mix, a sample-barcoded 5' primer served in a second PCR lasting about 7 to 12 cycles. Tagging of each cDNA molecule was performed by a template-switch adaptor with 12 random nucleotides. Samples each returned at least 3 million CDR3-containing paired-end reads. TCRdb analysed the 5' RACE reads with MiXCR anew, one entry per CDR3 protein. Among approximately 1.5 million distinct CDR3 sequences listed, roughly 30% were seen once.

What was sequenced was blood. The clonotype comes from a woman aged 25-40 years in good health. V and J are TRBV7-8 and TRBJ1-5; D ambiguous. CDR3 DNA sequence: TGTGCCAGCAGCTCCTCCGGCAGGTTCGATCAGCCCCAGCATTTT. This translates into CASSSSGRFDQPQHF.